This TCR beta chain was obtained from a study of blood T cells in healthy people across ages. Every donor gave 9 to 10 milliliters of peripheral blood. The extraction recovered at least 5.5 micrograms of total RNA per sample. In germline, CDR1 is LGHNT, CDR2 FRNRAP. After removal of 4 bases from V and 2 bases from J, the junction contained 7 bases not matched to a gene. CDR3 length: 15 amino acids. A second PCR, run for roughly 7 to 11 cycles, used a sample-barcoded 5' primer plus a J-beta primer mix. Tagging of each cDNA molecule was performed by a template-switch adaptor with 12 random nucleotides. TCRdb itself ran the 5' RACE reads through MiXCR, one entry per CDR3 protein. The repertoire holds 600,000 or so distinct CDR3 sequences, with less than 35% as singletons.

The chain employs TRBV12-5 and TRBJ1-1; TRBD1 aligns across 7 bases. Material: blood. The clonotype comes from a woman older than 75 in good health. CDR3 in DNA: TGTGCTAGTGGTTCAGGGGACAGAGTTAACACTGAAGCTTTCTTT. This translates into CASGSGDRVNTEAFF.